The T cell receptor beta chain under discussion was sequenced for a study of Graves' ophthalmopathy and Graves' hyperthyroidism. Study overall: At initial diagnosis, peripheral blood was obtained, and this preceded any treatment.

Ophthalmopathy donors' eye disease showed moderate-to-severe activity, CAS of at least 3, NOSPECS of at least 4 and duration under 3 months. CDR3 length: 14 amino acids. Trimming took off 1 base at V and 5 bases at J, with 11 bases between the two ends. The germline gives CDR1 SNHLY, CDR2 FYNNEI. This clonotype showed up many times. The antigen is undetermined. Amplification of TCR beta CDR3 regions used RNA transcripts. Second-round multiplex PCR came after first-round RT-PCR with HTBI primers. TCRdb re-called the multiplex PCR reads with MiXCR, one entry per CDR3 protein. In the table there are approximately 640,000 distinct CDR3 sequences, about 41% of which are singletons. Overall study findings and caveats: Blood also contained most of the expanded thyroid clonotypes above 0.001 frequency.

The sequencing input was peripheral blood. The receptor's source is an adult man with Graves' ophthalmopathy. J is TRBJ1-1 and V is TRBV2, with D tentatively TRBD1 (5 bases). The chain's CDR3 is CASSEVGGSTEAFF. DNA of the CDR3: TGTGCCAGCAGTGAAGTTGGGGGTTCGACTGAAGCTTTCTTT.